The 6 T cell receptor beta chains below all came from one sample that was sequenced in a study of T cells in women clearing cervical HPV infection. Here immunoSEQ multiplex PCR was the method, and the copy in TCRdb shows in-frame clones only, minus some. Its clone listing holds about 36,000 clones. The specimen was blood buffy coat. The source is a woman aged 18-70 years with a cervical HPV16 infection that either progressed to CIN3+ or cleared (not recorded which).

As concerns this clone: The read comes to an end 3 residues before the CDR3 does, leaving the germline J gene to fill in the end. This rearrangement joins TRBV18 to TRBJ1-1; D might be TRBD1 (5 bases). Germline CDR1 and CDR2: KGHSH and LQKENI. Between the trimmed V and J ends, which lost 4 bases and 2 bases, there was a span of 8 bases. The CDR3 contains 13 residues. The covered CDR3 bases are TGTGCCAGCTCACTGACAGAAAACACTGAA. Its translation: CASSLTENTE. The entire CDR3 protein reads CASSLTENTEAFF.

Points on this clone: Read coverage stops 3 residues before the CDR3 terminus; the germline J gene supplies the remainder. The chain employs TRBV7-8 and TRBJ2-1; 9 bases align to TRBD2. This CDR3 is 14 amino acids long. Germline CDR1 reads SGHVS; CDR2 reads FQNEAQ. V shed 5 bases and J 7 bases; nucleotides not matched to a gene: 6. The CDR3 spells CASSISGSSNEQFF. The sequenced part of the CDR3 DNA is TGTGCCAGCAGCATTAGCGGGAGTTCAAATGAG.

Notes on this clone: The read ends 3 residues early relative to the CDR3; the germline J gene fills the gap. The chain joins TRBV5-1 to TRBJ2-1; TRBD2 agrees at 8 bases. Trimming took 4 bases from V and 4 from J; bases not matched to a gene: 7. There are 15 residues in the CDR3. Per the germline V gene, CDR1 is SGHRS and CDR2 is YFSETQ. The CDR3 is CASSEGGRTYNEQFF. Incomplete CDR3 DNA: TGCGCCAGCAGCGAGGGCGGGAGGACTTACAATGAG.

Here the CDR3 reads CASSQDGSTGNTIYF. CDR3 DNA, as far as it was read: TGTGCCAGCAGCCAAGATGGCAGTACTGGAAACACC. The genes are TRBV14 and TRBJ1-3; D is unresolved. With the read ending 3 residues before the CDR3 end, the germline J gene is used to fill in that end. Germline lookup yields CDR1 SGHDN and CDR2 FVKESK. V was cut by 0 bases and J by 2 bases, with 8 bases left in between. The CDR3 extends over 15 amino acids.

Of note for this clone: The DNA ends 3 residues before the CDR3 does, and the rest of the CDR3 is filled in from the germline J gene. The genes are TRBV20-1 and TRBJ2-7, with 10 bases that match TRBD2. The V gene's germline CDR1 is DFQATT and CDR2 SNEGSKA (reference sequence). Trimming removed 0 bases from V and 5 bases from J; junction bases left unmatched: 10. The CDR3 runs 16 residues. CDR3 DNA (partial): TGCAGTGCTAGAGATGTGGAGCGGGGGGGCAGCGACGAG. This gives the protein CSARDVERGGSDE. The CDR3 in its entirety is CSARDVERGGSDEQYF.

Worth noting for this clone: With the read ending 3 residues before the CDR3 end, the germline J gene is used to fill in that end. V and J are TRBV20-1 and TRBJ2-3; TRBD2 aligns across 11 bases. V shed 0 bases and J 8 bases; nucleotides not matched to a gene: 10. Per the germline V gene, CDR1 is DFQATT and CDR2 is SNEGSKA (reference sequence). The CDR3 runs to 16 residues. CDR3 residues: CSAREASGRLAGTQYF. CDR3 DNA (partial): TGCAGTGCTAGAGAGGCTAGCGGGAGGCTGGCGGGTACG.